This entry features one T cell receptor (beta chain) sequence. As yet, its antigen is unknown. The data were taken from a study of CD8+CD57+ T cells in acquired aplastic anemia. Study overall: The average for DNA from sorted CD4+ and CD8+ cells was roughly 3 ug. Study-wide points: A significant difference in CD8+ Simpson's diversity between patients and controls was not found.

Patients picked for sequencing had shown CD8+CD57+ cell expansion detected by flow cytometry. Severe acquired aplastic anemia was present in every patient. V was pared by 5 bases and J by 4 bases, with 11 bases between. This CDR3 has 14 residues. Germline CDR1 reads SNHLY; CDR2 reads FYNNEI. The template for TCR beta VDJ and CDR3 sequence profiling was genomic DNA. One entry per CDR3 protein results from TCRdb running MiXCR on the reads. The sample shows 200,000 to 250,000 distinct CDR3 sequences, roughly two thirds of them seen only once. Sequencing used sorted CD4+, CD8+, or CD8+CD57+ T cells (not recorded which) from PBMCs. This receptor was obtained from a human donor with aplastic anemia. The chain uses TRBV2 and TRBJ2-2; perhaps TRBD1 as D (6 bases). For the CDR3, the DNA is TGTGCCAGCAGTCCACAGGGTGCCACCGGGGAGCTGTTTTTT. Its translation is CASSPQGATGELFF.